This T cell receptor beta chain emerged from a study of blood T cell repertoires in COVID-19. Study background: COVID-19 samples, acute and convalescent, were from the United States, Italy and Spain.

V lost 5 bases, J lost 3 bases, and 10 bases lay in between. From germline, CDR1 is SGHTA and CDR2 FQGTGA. This CDR3 spans 14 amino acids. This clone appeared a few times. Libraries were prepared by immunoSEQ multiplex PCR; TCRdb keeps only in-frame clonotypes and omits some of them. The table lists about 170,000 clones, roughly 90% of them singletons. The clonotype originates from a woman aged 45-60 years with acute or convalescent COVID-19. This rearrangement joins TRBV7-3 to TRBJ2-2; no firm D call. Material: peripheral blood. In DNA, the CDR3 is TGTGCCAGCAGCCCAAGTGAGCACACCGGGGAGCTGTTTTTT. It specifies CASSPSEHTGELFF.